This is a list of T cell receptor beta chains from one sample in a study of human T cells and chemical hapten exposure. In TCRdb, the RACE reads were re-called with MiXCR into one record per CDR3 protein. This sample has about 100,000 distinct CDR3 sequences, with over 9.5% found just once. Specimen: whole blood, collected in connection with sensitization to the hapten diphenylcyclopropenone (DPC). Receptor source: a woman between 35 and 50 years old with alopecia areata. Some clones in this sample may be carry-over from other donors' samples. Both conserved end residues are part of each CDR3. A D gene is named only where the DNA matches it firmly. Clone size appears in some rows only: once, few, many, or a class for an expanded clone.

j_gene,abundance,v_gene,d_gene,CDR3nt,CDR3aa
TRBJ1-1,few,TRBV6-5,.,TGTGCCAGCAGCTTCGTGGGGACTGAAGCTTTCTTT,CASSFVGTEAFF
TRBJ1-3,many,TRBV27,.,TGTGCCAGCAGTCCCTCAGTAGCCTGGGCTCGTGGAAACACCATATATTTT,CASSPSVAWARGNTIYF
TRBJ2-7,few,TRBV19,TRBD1,TGTGCCAGTAGTATAGAAGACAGGGGCTACGAGCAGTACTTC,CASSIEDRGYEQYF
TRBJ1-5,.,TRBV20-1,.,TGCAGTGCTAGTTTTTCTAATAGCAATCAGCCCCAGCATTTT,CSASFSNSNQPQHF
TRBJ2-5,few,TRBV2,TRBD2,TGTGCCAGCAACAGAGACGGGAGGCAAGAGACCCAGTACTTC,CASNRDGRQETQYF
TRBJ1-2,once,TRBV19,TRBD1,TGTGCCAGTAGTACCTCTGGACAGGTCATCTATGGCTACACCTTC,CASSTSGQVIYGYTF
TRBJ2-6,few,TRBV5-1,TRBD1,TGCGCCAGCAGCACCGGGACAGGGGGTACTGGGGCCAACGTCCTGACTTTC,CASSTGTGGTGANVLTF
TRBJ1-5,.,TRBV5-1,.,TGCGCCAGCAGCTCCGGACAGCCCAATCAGCCCCAGCATTTT,CASSSGQPNQPQHF
TRBJ2-1,few,TRBV7-9,.,TGTGCCAGCAGCTTAGCGAGGGGGGCCTACGATGAGCAGTTCTTC,CASSLARGAYDEQFF
TRBJ2-2,.,TRBV24-1,.,TGTGCCACAGATTCCAACACCGGGGAGCTGTTTTTT,CATDSNTGELFF
TRBJ2-3,.,TRBV12-3/TRBV12-4,.,TGTGCCAGCAGTTCGAATACACAAGGAGCCACAGATACGCAGTATTTT,CASSSNTQGATDTQYF
TRBJ2-2,few,TRBV27,TRBD2,TGTGCCAGCACGGCTGCTAGCGGGAGATGGGGCGGGGAGCTGTTTTTT,CASTAASGRWGGELFF
TRBJ2-2,many,TRBV5-6,TRBD2,TGTGCCAGCAGCCCTGCTCTAGCGGGGGTCACCGGGGAGCTGTTTTTT,CASSPALAGVTGELFF
TRBJ2-4,few,TRBV7-2,.,TGTGCCAGCAGCTTAGTGGTTGGTGGACCCAAAAACATTCAGTACTTC,CASSLVVGGPKNIQYF
TRBJ1-2,.,TRBV3-1,TRBD1,TGTGCCAGCAGCCAGGACAGGGCGTACTATGGCTACACCTTC,CASSQDRAYYGYTF
TRBJ2-7,.,TRBV4-2,.,TGTGCCAGCAGCCAACTCAACTCCGGGGCCTCCTACGAGCAGTACTTC,CASSQLNSGASYEQYF
TRBJ1-1,many,TRBV14,.,TGTGCCAGCAGCCACGCAGCTGAAGCTTTCTTT,CASSHAAEAFF
TRBJ1-5,many,TRBV20-1,.,TGCAGTGCTAGAGATCAGGGGATCCCTCACAATCAGCCCCAGCATTTT,CSARDQGIPHNQPQHF
TRBJ2-7,many,TRBV4-2,.,TGTGCCAGCGCCTCGGCAGCCCTCTCCTACGAGCAGTACTTC,CASASAALSYEQYF
TRBJ2-7,.,TRBV19,TRBD1,TGTGCCAGTAGCCCCAGGGGGAGAACCTACGAGCAGTACTTC,CASSPRGRTYEQYF
TRBJ2-7,.,TRBV12-3/TRBV12-4,.,TGTGCCAGCAGTTTAGCCCAGGTATACGAGCAGTACTTC,CASSLAQVYEQYF
TRBJ2-3,few,TRBV20-1,TRBD2,TGCAGTGCTCACCCCCCCATAGGGCGGGGGGAGGGTTCAGATACGCAGTATTTT,CSAHPPIGRGEGSDTQYF
TRBJ1-1,few,TRBV6-4,.,TGTGCCAGCAGTCCTAGCAGTGAAGCTTTCTTT,CASSPSSEAFF
TRBJ2-7,.,TRBV7-9,.,TGTGCCAGCAGAACCATCGGGGGCTCCTACGAGCAGTACTTC,CASRTIGGSYEQYF
TRBJ2-3,many,TRBV5-4,.,TGTGCCAGCAGCTTGGACCGCACAGATACGCAGTATTTT,CASSLDRTDTQYF
TRBJ1-1,many,TRBV30,.,TGTGCCTGGAGCCTCATGAACACTGAAGCTTTCTTT,CAWSLMNTEAFF
TRBJ1-2,many,TRBV5-1,.,TGCGCCAGCAGCAAAGAGGCGCCCGGAGACTATGGCTACACCTTC,CASSKEAPGDYGYTF
TRBJ2-1,.,TRBV12-3/TRBV12-4,TRBD2,TGTGCCAGCAGTTCGACTAGCGGGAGAAACAATGAGCAGTTCTTC,CASSSTSGRNNEQFF
TRBJ1-5,many,TRBV29-1,TRBD1,TGCAGCGCTAAGCGCGCTCAGGGGGCCCAGCATTTT,CSAKRAQGAQHF
TRBJ1-1,many,TRBV5-1,.,TGCGCCAGCAGCCTGGGACACCCTAACACTGAAGCTTTCTTT,CASSLGHPNTEAFF
TRBJ2-3,.,TRBV9,.,TGTGCCAGCAGCGAGGGAGGGGGAAGCCCCCCGGATACGCAGTATTTT,CASSEGGGSPPDTQYF
TRBJ2-1,many,TRBV5-4,.,TGTGCCAGCAGCTTGGTTGGGGCAAACAATGAGCAGTTCTTC,CASSLVGANNEQFF
TRBJ1-1,few,TRBV7-8,.,TGTGCCAGCAGCCCAGGGTTGGTCACTGAAGCTTTCTTT,CASSPGLVTEAFF
TRBJ2-5,.,TRBV5-4,TRBD2,TGTGCCAGCAGCTCGAATAGCGGGAGGGAAGAGACCCAGTACTTC,CASSSNSGREETQYF
TRBJ2-5,few,TRBV11-2,TRBD1,TGTGCCAGCAGCCCGGGACAGGGGAAGACCCAGTACTTC,CASSPGQGKTQYF
TRBJ2-3,few,TRBV5-5,TRBD2,TGTGCCAGCAGCTTGGCCCAGCGGGGGGGCATGGGAGATACGCAGTATTTT,CASSLAQRGGMGDTQYF
TRBJ1-5,.,TRBV6-6,.,TGTGCCAGCAGTTACTCAACGGGAAATAGCAATCAGCCCCAGCATTTT,CASSYSTGNSNQPQHF
TRBJ2-2,.,TRBV10-3,TRBD1,TGTGCCATCAGACGGGGACAGGAGAACACCGGGGAGCTGTTTTTT,CAIRRGQENTGELFF
TRBJ2-7,few,TRBV6-6,.,TGTGCCAGCAGTGGGAACCCTTACTCCTACGAGCAGTACTTC,CASSGNPYSYEQYF
TRBJ1-2,few,TRBV29-1,.,TGCAGCGTTGAAGATCGGGTCGGCACAGTGGGGGACCCTGGCTACACCTTC,CSVEDRVGTVGDPGYTF
TRBJ1-1,few,TRBV12-2,.,TGTGCAAGTCATCTGAGCCCCACATCCCTCTCGGGGAGGACTGAGTGCACTGAAGCTTTCTTT,CASHLSPTSLSGRTECTEAFF
TRBJ2-7,few,TRBV4-1,TRBD2,TGCGCCAGCAGCCAGACTAGCGGGGCCCGGGACGAGCAGTACTTC,CASSQTSGARDEQYF
TRBJ1-1,few,TRBV5-4,.,TGTGCCAGCAGCGCGGACAGTGAAGCTTTCTTT,CASSADSEAFF
TRBJ2-7,few,TRBV7-2,.,TGTGCCAGCATCACCCCGGTGGGGGGTAAGAGGGAGCAGTACTTC,CASITPVGGKREQYF
TRBJ1-1,many,TRBV7-2,.,TGTGCCAGCAGCCTGCGCAGCCTCTCGCGCTGGGGAAACACTGAAGCTTTCTTT,CASSLRSLSRWGNTEAFF
TRBJ1-6,.,TRBV10-2,.,TGCGCCAGCACCCCGGGGGGGGTAGGATCACCCCTCCACTTT,CASTPGGVGSPLHF
TRBJ2-1,.,TRBV24-1,.,TGTGCCACCAGTGTCGGCAACTACAATGAGCAGTTCTTC,CATSVGNYNEQFF